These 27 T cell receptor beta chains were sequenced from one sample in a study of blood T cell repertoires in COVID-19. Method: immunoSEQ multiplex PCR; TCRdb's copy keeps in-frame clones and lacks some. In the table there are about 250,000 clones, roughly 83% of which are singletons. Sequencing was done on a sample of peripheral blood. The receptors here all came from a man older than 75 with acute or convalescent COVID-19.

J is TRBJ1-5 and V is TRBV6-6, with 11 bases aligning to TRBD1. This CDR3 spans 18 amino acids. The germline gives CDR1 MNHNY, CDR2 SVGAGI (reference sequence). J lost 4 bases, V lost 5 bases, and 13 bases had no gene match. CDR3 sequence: CASSRNGQGAGRNQPQHF. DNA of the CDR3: TGTGCCAGCAGTCGAAATGGACAGGGGGCGGGGAGAAATCAGCCCCAGCATTTT.

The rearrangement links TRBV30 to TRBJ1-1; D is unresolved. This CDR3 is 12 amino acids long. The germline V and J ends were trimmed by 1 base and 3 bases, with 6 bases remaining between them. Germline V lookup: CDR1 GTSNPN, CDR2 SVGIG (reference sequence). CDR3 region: CAWSAPDTEAFF. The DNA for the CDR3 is TGTGCCTGGAGTGCGCCAGACACTGAAGCTTTCTTT.

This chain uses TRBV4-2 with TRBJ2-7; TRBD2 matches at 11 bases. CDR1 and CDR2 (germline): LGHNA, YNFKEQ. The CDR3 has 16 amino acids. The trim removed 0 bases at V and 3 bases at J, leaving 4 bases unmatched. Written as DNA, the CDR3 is TGTGCCAGCAGCCAAGATCAACTAGCGGGAGTCTACGAGCAGTACTTC. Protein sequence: CASSQDQLAGVYEQYF.

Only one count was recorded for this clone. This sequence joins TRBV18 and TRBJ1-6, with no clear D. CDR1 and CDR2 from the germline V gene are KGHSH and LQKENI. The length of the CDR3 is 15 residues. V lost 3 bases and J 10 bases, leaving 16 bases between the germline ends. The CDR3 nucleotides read TGTGCCAGCTCACCCTCGGCGGGAACCCTCTCACCCCTCCACTTT. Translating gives CASSPSAGTLSPLHF.

The CDR3 nucleotides are TGTGCCAGCAATGGGGCGAATAGTAACGAGCAGTACTTC. Amino acids: CASNGANSNEQYF. The rearrangement joins TRBV2 to TRBJ2-7; a possible D gene is TRBD1 (5 bases). This CDR3 is built from 13 residues. Germline assignment: CDR1 SNHLY and CDR2 FYNNEI. Trimming stripped 7 bases from V and 5 bases from J, with 15 bases between.

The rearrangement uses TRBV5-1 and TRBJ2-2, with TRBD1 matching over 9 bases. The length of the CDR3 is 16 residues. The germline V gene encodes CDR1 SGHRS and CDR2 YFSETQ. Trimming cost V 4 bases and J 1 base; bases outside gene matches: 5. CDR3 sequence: CASSAMGQGNTGELFF. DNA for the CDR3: TGCGCCAGCAGCGCAATGGGACAGGGGAACACCGGGGAGCTGTTTTTT.

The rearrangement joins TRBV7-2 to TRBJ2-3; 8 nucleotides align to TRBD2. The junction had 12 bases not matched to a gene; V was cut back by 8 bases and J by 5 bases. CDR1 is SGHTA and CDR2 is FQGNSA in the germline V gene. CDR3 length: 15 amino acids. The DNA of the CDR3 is TGTGCCAGCCGGGGGGGTTGGAGCGGGAGAGATACGCAGTATTTT. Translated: CASRGGWSGRDTQYF.

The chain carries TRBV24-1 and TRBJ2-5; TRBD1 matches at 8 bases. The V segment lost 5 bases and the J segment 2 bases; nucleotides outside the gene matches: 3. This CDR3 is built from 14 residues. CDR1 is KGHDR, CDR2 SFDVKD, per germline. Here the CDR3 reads CATSGTGWQETQYF. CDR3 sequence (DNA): TGTGCCACCAGTGGGACAGGGTGGCAAGAGACCCAGTACTTC.

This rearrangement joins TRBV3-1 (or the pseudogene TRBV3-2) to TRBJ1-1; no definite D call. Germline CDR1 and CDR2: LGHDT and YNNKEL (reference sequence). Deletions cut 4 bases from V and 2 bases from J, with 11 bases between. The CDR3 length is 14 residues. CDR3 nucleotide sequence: TGTGCCAGCAGCCTCGACTCTTTTAACACTGAAGCTTTCTTT. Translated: CASSLDSFNTEAFF.

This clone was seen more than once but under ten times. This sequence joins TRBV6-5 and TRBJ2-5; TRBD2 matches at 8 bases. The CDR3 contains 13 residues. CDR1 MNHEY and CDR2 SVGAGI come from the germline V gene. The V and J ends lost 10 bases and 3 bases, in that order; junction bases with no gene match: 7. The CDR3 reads CATRRGAEETQYF. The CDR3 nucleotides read TGTGCCACCCGGCGGGGGGCCGAAGAGACCCAGTACTTC.

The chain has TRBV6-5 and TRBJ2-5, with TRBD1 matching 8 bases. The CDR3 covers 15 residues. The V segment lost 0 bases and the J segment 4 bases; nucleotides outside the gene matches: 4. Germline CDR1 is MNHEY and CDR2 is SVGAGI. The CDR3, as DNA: TGTGCCAGCAGTTACTCAAGCAGGGGGCTAGAGACCCAGTACTTC. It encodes CASSYSSRGLETQYF.

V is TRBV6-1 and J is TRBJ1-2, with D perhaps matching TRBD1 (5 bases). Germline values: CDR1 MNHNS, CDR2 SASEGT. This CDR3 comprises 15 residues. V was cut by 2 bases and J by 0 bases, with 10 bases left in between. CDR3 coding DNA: TGTGCCAGCAGTGAAACAGGAGACACTAACTATGGCTACACCTTC. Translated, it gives CASSETGDTNYGYTF.

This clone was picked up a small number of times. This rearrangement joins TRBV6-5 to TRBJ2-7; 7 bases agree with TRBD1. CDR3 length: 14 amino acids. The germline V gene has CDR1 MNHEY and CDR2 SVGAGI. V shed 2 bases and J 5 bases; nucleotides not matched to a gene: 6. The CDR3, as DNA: TGTGCCAGCAGTTACGGGGACAGAGGGGACGAGCAGTACTTC. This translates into CASSYGDRGDEQYF.

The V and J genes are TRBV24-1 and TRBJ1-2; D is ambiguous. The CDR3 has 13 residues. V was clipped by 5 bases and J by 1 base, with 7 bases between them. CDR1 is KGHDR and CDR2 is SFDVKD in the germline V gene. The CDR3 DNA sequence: TGTGCCACCAGTGCCTATAGTAACTATGGCTACACCTTC. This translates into CATSAYSNYGYTF.

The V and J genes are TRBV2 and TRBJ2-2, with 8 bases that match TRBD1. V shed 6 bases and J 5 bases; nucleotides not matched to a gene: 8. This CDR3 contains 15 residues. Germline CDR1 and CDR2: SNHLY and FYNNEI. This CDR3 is CASSAGTGRTGELFF. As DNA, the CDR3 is TGTGCCAGCAGCGCCGGGACAGGAAGGACCGGGGAGCTGTTTTTT.

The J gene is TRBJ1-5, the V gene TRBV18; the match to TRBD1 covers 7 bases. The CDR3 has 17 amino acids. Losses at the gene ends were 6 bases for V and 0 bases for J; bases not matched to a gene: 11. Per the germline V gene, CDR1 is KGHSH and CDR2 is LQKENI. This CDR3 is CASSSQPGQTSNQPQHF. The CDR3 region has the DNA TGTGCCAGCTCCTCCCAACCGGGACAGACTAGCAATCAGCCCCAGCATTTT.

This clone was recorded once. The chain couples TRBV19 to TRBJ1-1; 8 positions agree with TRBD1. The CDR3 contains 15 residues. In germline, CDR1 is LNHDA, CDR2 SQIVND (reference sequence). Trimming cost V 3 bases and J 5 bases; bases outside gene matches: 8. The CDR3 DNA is TGTGCCAGTAGTATCAACAACAGGGGGAGGACTGAAGCTTTCTTT. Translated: CASSINNRGRTEAFF.

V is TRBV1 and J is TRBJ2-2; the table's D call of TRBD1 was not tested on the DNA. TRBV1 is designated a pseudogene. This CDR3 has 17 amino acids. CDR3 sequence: CTSFHPSGTGTTGELFF. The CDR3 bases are TGCACCAGCTTCCACCCCTCCGGGACAGGGACCACCGGGGAGCTGTTTTTT.

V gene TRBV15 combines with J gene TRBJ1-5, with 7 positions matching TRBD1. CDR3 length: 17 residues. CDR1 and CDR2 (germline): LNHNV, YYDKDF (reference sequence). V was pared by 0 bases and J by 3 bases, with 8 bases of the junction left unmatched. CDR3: CATSRDKVRGNNQPQHF. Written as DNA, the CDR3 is TGTGCCACCAGCAGAGATAAGGTCAGGGGGAACAATCAGCCCCAGCATTTT.

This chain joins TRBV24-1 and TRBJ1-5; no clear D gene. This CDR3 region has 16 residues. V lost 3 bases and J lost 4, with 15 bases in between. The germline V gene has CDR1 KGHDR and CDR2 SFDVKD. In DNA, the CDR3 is TGTGCCACCAGTGATCCCCGACTCCCCGGGAATCAGCCCCAGCATTTT. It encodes CATSDPRLPGNQPQHF.

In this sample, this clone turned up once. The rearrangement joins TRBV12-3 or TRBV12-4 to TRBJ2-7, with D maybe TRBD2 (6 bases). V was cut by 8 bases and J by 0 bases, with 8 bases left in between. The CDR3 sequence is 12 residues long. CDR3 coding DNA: TGTGCCAGCTCCGGGAGCTCCTACGAGCAGTACTTC. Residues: CASSGSSYEQYF.

The CDR3 bases are TGTGCCAGCCGAAGGGACAGGTACTCTGGGGCCAACGTCCTGACTTTC. Translation gives CASRRDRYSGANVLTF. The rearrangement uses TRBV5-4 and TRBJ2-6, with TRBD1 matching over 8 bases. CDR3 size: 16 residues. V was clipped by 7 bases and J by 0 bases; unmatched bases: 6. Germline CDR1 reads SGHNT; CDR2 reads YYREEE (reference sequence).

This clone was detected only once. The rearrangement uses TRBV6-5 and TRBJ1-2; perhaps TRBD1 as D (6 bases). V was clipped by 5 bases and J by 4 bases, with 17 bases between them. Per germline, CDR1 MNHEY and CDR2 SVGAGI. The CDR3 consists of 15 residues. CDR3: CASSPSGALSYGYTF. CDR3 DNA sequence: TGTGCCAGCAGTCCTTCAGGGGCTTTAAGCTATGGCTACACCTTC.

The CDR3 reads CASASGSYNEQFF. The CDR3 region has the DNA TGTGCCAGCGCTTCGGGCTCCTACAATGAGCAGTTCTTC. The genes are TRBV2 and TRBJ2-1, with D unclear. Looked up from germline, CDR1 is SNHLY and CDR2 is FYNNEI. V lost 8 bases and J 0 bases, leaving 8 bases between the germline ends. The CDR3 covers 13 residues.

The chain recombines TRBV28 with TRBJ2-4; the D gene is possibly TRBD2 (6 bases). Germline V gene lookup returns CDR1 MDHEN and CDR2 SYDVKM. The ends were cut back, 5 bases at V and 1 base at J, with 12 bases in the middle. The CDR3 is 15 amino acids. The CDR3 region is CASSRAGSAKNIQYF. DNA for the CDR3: TGTGCCAGCAGTCGGGCCGGGAGCGCCAAAAACATTCAGTACTTC.

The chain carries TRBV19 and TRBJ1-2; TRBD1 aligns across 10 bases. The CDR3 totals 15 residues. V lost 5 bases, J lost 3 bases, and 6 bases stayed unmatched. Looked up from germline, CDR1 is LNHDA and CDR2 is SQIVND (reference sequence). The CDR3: CASSPGQGWDYGYTF. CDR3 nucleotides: TGTGCCAGTAGTCCGGGACAGGGGTGGGACTATGGCTACACCTTC.

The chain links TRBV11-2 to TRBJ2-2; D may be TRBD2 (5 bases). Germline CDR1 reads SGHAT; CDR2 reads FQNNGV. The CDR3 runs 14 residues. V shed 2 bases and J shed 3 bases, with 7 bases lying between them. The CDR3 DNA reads TGTGCCAGCAGCTTAAGAGGGTACACCGGGGAGCTGTTTTTT. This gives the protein CASSLRGYTGELFF.